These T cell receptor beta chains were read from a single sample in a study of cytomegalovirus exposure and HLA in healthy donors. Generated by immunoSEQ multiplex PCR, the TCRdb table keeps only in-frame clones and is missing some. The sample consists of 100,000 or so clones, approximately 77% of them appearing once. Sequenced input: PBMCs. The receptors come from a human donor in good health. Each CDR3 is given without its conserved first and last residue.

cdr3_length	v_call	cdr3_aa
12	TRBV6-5	ASSYRRDPDEQY
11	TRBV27	ASSRTGLDGYT
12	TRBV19	ASSIAVSTDTQY
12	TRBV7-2	ASSSPLARYEQY
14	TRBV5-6	ASSLDRQGHYNEQF
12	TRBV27	ASSLGGGPNEQF
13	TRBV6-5	ASSYLPGDTDTQY
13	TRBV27	ASSLTVWGNTEAF
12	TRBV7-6	ASSHGQGNTEAF
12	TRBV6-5	ASSFQGGTGELF
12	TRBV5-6	ASSFDRGFDEQY
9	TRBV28	ASSGGEAIY
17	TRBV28	ASSFLPRTGPVRYNEQF
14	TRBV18	ASSQGLAGAGNEQF
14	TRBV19	ASTALARGGNQPQH
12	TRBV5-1	ASSLTGKRETQY
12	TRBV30	AWRLTGWTYEQY
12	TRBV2	ASGTDRGPNEQY
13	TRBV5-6	ASSLGDTGKNIQY
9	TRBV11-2	ASSSGLLKY
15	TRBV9	ASSVAPGRHSGNTIY
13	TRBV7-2	ASSRPGHLYNEQF
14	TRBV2	ASSPGLAGAGETQY
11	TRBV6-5	ASSYAENYGYT
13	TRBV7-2	ASSRGGGSSYEQY
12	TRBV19	ASSRDRGLETQY
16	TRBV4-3	ASSQELIDSITNYGYT
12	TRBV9	ASSISGEGQPQH
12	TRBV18	ASSPAGPNTEAF
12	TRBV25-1	ASSPGGEKYEAF
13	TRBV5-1	ASSGRGWGNTEAF
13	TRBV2	ASRTGGTSNSPLH
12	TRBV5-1	ASSLQEFTDTQY